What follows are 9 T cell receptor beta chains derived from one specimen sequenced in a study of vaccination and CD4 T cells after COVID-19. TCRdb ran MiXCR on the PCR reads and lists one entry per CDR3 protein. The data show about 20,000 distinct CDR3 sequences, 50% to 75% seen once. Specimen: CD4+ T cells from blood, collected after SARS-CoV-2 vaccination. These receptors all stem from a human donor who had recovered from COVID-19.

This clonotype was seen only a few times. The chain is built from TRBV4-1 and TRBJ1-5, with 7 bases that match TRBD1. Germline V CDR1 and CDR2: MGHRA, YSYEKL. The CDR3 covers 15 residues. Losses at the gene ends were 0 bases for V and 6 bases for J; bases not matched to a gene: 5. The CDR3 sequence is CASSQDQQGGQPQHF. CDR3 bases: TGCGCCAGCAGCCAAGATCAGCAGGGGGGTCAGCCCCAGCATTTT.

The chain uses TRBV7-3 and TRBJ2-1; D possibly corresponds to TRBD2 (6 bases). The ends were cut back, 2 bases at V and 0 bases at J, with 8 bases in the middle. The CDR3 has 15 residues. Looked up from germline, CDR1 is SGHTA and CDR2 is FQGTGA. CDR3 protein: CASSLLRDSYNEQFF. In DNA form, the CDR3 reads TGTGCCAGCAGCTTATTGCGGGACTCCTACAATGAGCAGTTCTTC.

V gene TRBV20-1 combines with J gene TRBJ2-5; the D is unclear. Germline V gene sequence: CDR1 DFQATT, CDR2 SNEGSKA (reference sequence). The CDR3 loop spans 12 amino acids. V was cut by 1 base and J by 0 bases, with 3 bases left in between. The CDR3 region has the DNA TGCAGTGCTAGAGCATACCAAGAGACCCAGTACTTC. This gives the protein CSARAYQETQYF.

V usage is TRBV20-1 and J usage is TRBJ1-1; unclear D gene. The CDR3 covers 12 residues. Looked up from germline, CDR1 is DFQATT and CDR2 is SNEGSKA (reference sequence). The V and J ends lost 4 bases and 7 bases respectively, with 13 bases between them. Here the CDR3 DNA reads TGCAGTGCTACCCAAGGGCAGGTTGAAGCTTTCTTT. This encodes CSATQGQVEAFF.

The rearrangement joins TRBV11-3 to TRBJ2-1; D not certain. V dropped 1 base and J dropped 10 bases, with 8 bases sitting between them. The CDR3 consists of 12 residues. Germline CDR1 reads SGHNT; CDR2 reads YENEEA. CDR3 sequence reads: CASSLAPHEQFF. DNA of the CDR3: TGTGCCAGCAGCTTAGCCCCTCACGAGCAGTTCTTC.

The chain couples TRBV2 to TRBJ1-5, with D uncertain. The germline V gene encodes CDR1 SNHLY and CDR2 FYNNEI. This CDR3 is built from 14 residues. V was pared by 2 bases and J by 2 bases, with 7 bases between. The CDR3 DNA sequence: TGTGCCAGCAGTGAAAGGCCGGGCAATCAGCCCCAGCATTTT. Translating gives CASSERPGNQPQHF.

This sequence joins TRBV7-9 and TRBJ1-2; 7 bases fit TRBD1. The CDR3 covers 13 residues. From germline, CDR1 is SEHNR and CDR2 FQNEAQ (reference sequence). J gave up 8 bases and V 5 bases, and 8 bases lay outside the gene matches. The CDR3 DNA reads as TGTGCCAGCAGCGTAACCGGGACAGAAGGCTACACCTTC. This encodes CASSVTGTEGYTF.

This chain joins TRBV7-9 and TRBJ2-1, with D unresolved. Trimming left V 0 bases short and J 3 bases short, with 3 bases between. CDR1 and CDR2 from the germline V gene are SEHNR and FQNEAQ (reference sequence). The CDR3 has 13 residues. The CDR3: CASSLALYNEQFF. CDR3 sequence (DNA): TGTGCCAGCAGCTTAGCGCTCTACAATGAGCAGTTCTTC.

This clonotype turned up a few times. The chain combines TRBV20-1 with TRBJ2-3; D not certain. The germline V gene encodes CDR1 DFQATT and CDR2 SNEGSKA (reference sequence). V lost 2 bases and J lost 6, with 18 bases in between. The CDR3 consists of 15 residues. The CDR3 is CSARHAVLGVDTQYF. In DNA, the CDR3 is TGCAGTGCTAGACACGCGGTCCTCGGAGTGGATACGCAGTATTTT.